The following is a TCR beta chain sequence with its context. Its antigen is not identified. Sequenced by immunoSEQ multiplex PCR; TCRdb stores in-frame clones only, minus some. The sample has 70,000 or so clones; roughly 89% are singletons. The data belong to a study of PD-L1 blockade in urothelial cancer. The study, taken as a whole, reports: Expansion of tumor-associated blood clones at 3 weeks was greater in durable-benefit patients.

The CDR3 totals 15 residues. Per germline, CDR1 SNHLY and CDR2 FYNNEI. V was clipped by 4 bases and J by 7 bases, with 14 bases between them. The sample in question was PBMCs, obtained around atezolizumab (anti-PD-L1) treatment. The clonotype comes from a man aged 55 to 69 with urothelial cancer. The chain employs TRBV2 and TRBJ1-6; D not certain. In DNA, the CDR3 is TGTGCCAGCAGTGTTGGACTGGACTTGAATTCACCCCTCCACTTT. This translates into CASSVGLDLNSPLHF.